This TCR beta chain was observed in a study of shared T cell receptors in the human thymus (dated by TCRdb to about 2021). The study in broad terms: The study examined how the human thymus generates shared, self-reactive T-cell receptor alpha chains.

Based on the germline V gene, the CDR1 and CDR2 sequences are SGHVS and FQNEAQ. After removal of 6 bases from V and 2 bases from J, the junction retains 10 bases not matched to a gene. The CDR3 has 15 amino acids, counting the end cysteine and phenylalanine. Left in the record is the CDR3 DNA by itself, 45 bases read in frame from the first base. This clone was seen a handful of times. Its antigen is still unknown. There are no base qualities to consult, and no much larger clone falls within one base. The library was produced with the immunoSEQ multiplex PCR assay. Not all clones reach the TCRdb copy of this immuneACCESS table, which keeps in-frame sequences only. Checked studies attribute under half of the gap to unresolved V genes and leave the rest unexplained. The sample table records hundreds of thousands of clones; about 84% of these occur just once. Roughly 0.013% of the sample rests with the top ten.

These data also formed part of another study, on human thymus T cells. As that second study puts it: Immunologically healthy infants undergoing open corrective cardiac surgery for congenital heart defects in Finland were used as donors. Thymus tissue was obtained as surgical resects removed during corrective cardiac surgery. V and J gene segment usage appeared biased in both thymic and peripheral blood repertoires. The related research reported highly overlapping thymic TCR repertoires among unrelated individuals. The study used fewer than ten infant thymus samples plus four related peripheral blood samples to characterize TCR alpha and beta repertoires. The cohort included over five male and a couple of female infants, with donor ages spanning 7 to 244 days. After being mechanically released from the tissue, thymocytes were kept at -70 degrees C in pellets of 10-30 million cells. A QIAsymphony instrument was used to extract genomic DNA from frozen cell pellets. The immunoSEQ multiplex PCR assay was used to amplify the TCRB and TCRAD loci from a standardized quantity of quality-controlled genomic DNA. The amplicons spanned the V(D)J region and were long enough to cover the CDR3 and allow V and J genes to be identified. The commercial immunoSEQ service was used to sequence amplicons on an Illumina platform. Primer bias and sequencing errors were corrected as previously described, and TCRAD and TCRB were defined on the basis of the IMGT database. The repertoires were analysed using immunoSEQ Analyzer 3.0 and VDJTools for basic statistics, V/J segment usage, diversity estimates, rarefaction and pairwise overlap. Diversity was estimated using the Chao1, ChaoE, Efron-Thisted, Shannon and inverse Simpson indices, and was also estimated on datasets down-sampled to the size of the smallest sample. Repertoire overlap used strict matching of CDR3 nucleotide sequence, V gene and J gene, with Jaccard-based multidimensional scaling clustering. On average, approximately 790,000 unique TCRB clonotypes were obtained from thymus samples, compared with about 84,000 from blood samples.

This clonotype originated in a boy in the first two years of life with a congenital heart defect. Donor details come from another sample of the same person, matched by shared clones. Material: thymocytes. This sequence uses TRBV7-8 and TRBJ2-7; 7 of the junction bases match TRBD2. The nucleotides read TGTGCCAGCAGTCACCCGAGCGGGGCCCCCTACGAGCAGTACTTC. Its translation reads: CASSHPSGAPYEQYF. The CDR3 plus the reference TRBV7-8 and TRBJ2-7 genes for the other parts give the full variable domain: GAGVSQSPRYKVAKRGQDVALRCDPISGHVSLFWYQQALGQGPEFLTYFQNEAQLDKSGLPSDRFFAERPEGSVSTLKIQRTQQEDSAVYLCASSHPSGAPYEQYFGPGTRLTVT.